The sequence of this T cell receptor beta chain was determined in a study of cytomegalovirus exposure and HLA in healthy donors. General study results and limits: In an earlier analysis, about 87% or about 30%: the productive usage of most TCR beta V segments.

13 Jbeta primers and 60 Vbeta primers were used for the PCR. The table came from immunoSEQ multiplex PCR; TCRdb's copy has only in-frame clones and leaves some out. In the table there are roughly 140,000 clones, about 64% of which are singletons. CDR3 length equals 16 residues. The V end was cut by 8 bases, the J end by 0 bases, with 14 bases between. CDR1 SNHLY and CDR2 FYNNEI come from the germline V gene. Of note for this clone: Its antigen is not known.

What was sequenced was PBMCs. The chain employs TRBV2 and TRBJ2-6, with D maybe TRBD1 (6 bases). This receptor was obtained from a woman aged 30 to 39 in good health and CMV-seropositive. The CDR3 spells CASGHRDHSGANVLTF. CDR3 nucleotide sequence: TGTGCCAGCGGGCACAGGGACCACTCTGGGGCCAACGTCCTGACTTTC.